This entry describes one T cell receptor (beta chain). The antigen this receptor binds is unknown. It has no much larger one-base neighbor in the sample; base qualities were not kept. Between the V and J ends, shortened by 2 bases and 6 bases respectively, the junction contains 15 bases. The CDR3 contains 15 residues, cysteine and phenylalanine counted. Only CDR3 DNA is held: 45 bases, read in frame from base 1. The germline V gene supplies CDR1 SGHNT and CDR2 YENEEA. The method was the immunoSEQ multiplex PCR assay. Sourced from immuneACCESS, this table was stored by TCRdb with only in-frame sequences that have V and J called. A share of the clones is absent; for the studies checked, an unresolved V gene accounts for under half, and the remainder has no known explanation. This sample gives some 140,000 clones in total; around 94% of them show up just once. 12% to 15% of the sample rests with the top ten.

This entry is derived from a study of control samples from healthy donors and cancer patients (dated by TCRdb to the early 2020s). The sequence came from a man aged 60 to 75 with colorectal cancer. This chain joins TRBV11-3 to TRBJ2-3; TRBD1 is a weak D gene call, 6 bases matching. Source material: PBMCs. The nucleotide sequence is TGTGCCAGCAGCTTACCGGACAGCGAGGATGATACGCAGTATTTT. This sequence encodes CASSLPDSEDDTQYF.